The entry that follows covers one TCR beta chain sequence. The data were taken from a study of blood T cell repertoires in COVID-19. Study background: Acute and convalescent COVID-19 specimens originated in the United States, Italy and Spain. PBMCs, B-cell-depleted T cells, or T cells provided the cDNA or gDNA that made up the material.

The CDR3 totals 14 residues. Germline-derived CDR1 and CDR2 are SNHLY and FYNNEI. J lost 3 bases, V lost 4 bases, and 4 bases had no gene match. Original handling: Using reference gene primer amplification, nucleated cell counts were estimated. Assay used: immunoSEQ multiplex PCR; TCRdb lists only in-frame clones, some missing. V, J and clone size were drawn from that table, and D and trimming were deduced from the DNA. The sample holds roughly 250,000 clones; about four fifths are singletons and the top ten take approximately 9.6%. This rearrangement joins TRBV2 to TRBJ2-7; the match to TRBD1 covers 9 bases. The specimen sequenced was peripheral blood. This sequence was found in a woman of 80 years or more with acute or convalescent COVID-19. This CDR3 reads CASSGDRVVYEQYF. CDR3 nucleotide sequence: TGTGCCAGCAGTGGGGACAGGGTCGTCTACGAGCAGTACTTC.